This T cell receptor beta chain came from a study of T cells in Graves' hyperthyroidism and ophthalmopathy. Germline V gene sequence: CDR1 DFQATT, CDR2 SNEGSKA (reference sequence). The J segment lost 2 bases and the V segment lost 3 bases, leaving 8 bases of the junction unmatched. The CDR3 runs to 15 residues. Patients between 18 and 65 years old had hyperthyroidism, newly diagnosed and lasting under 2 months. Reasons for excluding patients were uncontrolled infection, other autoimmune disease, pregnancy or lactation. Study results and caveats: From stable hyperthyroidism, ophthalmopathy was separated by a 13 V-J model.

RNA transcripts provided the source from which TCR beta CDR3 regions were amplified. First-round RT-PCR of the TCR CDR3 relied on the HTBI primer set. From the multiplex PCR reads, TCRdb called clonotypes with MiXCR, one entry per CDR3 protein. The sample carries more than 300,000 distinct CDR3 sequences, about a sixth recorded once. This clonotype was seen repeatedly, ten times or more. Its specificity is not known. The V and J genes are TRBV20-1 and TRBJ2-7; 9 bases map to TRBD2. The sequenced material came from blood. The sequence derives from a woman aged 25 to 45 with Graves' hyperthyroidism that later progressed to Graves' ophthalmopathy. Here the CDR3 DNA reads TGCAGTGCTAGTTTTTCAGGACTAGCGACCTACGAGCAGTACTTC. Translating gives CSASFSGLATYEQYF.